This T cell receptor beta chain was sequenced for a study of tumor-infiltrating lymphocytes in primary liver carcinoma. Starting material for RNA and DNA co-extraction consisted of about 17-32 mg of unsorted bulk tissue. Primary liver carcinoma, confirmed by histopathology, was surgically resected. Turning to this clonotype: Its antigen remains unknown. Just one base apart from a much larger clone, this may be a read error.

General study findings and limits: Tumor-adjacent and tumor-blood pairs displayed less overlap than did pairs of tumor regions. A fraction of only about 7.5-24% of top clones appeared in all five tumor regions. Compared with blood, tumor repertoires held significantly more in their top 250 clones.

This CDR3 contains 13 residues. Germline-derived CDR1 and CDR2 are MDHEN and SYDVKM. A primer matching the constant region was used to make TCR beta cDNA from 500 to 650 ng of total RNA. Sequencing libraries for TCR beta derived from three nested multiplex PCR rounds that used slightly modified ARM-PCR. Investigators reported that the first two PCR rounds, at around 11 cycles each, used TRBV1-TRBV30 forward primers with a C-beta reverse primer. MiXCR was run by TCRdb on the multiplex PCR reads, yielding one entry per CDR3 protein. This sample has some 110,000 distinct CDR3 sequences, with around 64% found just once.

Material for sequencing was liver tumor tissue from sampling region 3. Documented subset: tumor region T3, left-lateral pole. V usage is TRBV28 and J usage is TRBJ1-6; D uncertain. The TCR was taken from a woman aged 60 to 75 with primary liver carcinoma and hepatitis B virus infection. The chain's CDR3 is CASSFGDNSPIHF. CDR3 nucleotides: TGTGCCAGCAGTTTCGGTGATAATTCACCCATCCACTTT.